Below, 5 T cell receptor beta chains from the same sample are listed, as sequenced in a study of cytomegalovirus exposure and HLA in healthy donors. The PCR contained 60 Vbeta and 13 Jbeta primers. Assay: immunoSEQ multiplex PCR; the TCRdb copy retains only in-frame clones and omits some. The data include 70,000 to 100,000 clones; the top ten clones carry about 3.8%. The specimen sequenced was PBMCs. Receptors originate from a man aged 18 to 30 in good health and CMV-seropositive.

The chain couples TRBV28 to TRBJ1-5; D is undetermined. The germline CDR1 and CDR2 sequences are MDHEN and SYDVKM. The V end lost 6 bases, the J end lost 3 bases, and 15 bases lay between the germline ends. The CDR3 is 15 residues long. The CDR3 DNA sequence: TGTGCCAGCAGCATAATCCGGGATTACAATCAGCCCCAGCATTTT. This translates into CASSIIRDYNQPQHF.

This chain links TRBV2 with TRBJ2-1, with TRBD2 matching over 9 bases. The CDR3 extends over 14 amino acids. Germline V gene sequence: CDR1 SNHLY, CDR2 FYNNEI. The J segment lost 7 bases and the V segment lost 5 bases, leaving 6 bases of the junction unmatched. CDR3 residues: CASSKTSGLNEQFF. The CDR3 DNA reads TGTGCCAGCAGTAAGACTAGCGGACTAAATGAGCAGTTCTTC. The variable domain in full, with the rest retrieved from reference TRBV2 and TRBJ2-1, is EPEVTQTPSHQVTQMGQEVILRCVPISNHLYFYWYRQILGQKVEFLVSFYNNEISEKSEIFDDQFSVERPDGSNFTLKIRSTKLEDSAMYFCASSKTSGLNEQFFGPGTRLTVL.

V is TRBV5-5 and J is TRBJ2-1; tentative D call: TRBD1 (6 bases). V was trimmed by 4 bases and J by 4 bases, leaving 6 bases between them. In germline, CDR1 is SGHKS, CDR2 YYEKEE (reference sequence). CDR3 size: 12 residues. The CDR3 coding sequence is TGTGCCAGCAGCGGACAGTACAATGAGCAGTTCTTC. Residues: CASSGQYNEQFF.

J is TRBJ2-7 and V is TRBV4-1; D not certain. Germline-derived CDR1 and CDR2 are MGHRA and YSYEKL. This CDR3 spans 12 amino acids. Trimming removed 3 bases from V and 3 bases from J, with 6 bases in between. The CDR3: CASSHYSYEQYF. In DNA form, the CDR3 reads TGCGCCAGCAGCCACTACAGCTACGAGCAGTACTTC.

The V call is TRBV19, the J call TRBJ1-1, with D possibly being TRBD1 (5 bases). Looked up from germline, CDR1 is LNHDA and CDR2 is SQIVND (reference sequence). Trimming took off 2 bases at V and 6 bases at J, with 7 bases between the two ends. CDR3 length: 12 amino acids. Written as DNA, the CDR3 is TGTGCCAGTAGTATAAGGGGATCTGAAGCTTTCTTT. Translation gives CASSIRGSEAFF. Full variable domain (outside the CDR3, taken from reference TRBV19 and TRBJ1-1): DGGITQSPKYLFRKEGQNVTLSCEQNLNHDAMYWYRQDPGQGLRLIYYSQIVNDFQKGDIAEGYSVSREKKESFPLTVTSAQKNPTAFYLCASSIRGSEAFFGQGTRLTVV.